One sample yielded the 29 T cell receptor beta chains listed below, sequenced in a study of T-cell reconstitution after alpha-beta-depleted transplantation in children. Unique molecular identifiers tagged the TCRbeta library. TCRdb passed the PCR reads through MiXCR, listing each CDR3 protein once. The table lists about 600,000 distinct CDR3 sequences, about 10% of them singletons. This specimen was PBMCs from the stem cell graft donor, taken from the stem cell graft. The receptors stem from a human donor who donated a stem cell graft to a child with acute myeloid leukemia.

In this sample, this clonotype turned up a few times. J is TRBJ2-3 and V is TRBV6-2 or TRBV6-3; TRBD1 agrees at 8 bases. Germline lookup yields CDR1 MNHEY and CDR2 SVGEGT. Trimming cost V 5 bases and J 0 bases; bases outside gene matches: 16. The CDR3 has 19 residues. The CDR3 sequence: CASSKTTGAVKTSTDTQYF. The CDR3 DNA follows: TGTGCCAGCAGTAAAACGACAGGGGCCGTCAAGACTAGCACAGATACGCAGTATTTT.

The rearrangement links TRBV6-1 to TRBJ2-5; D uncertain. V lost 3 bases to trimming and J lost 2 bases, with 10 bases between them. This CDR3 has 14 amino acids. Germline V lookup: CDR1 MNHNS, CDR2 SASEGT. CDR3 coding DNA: TGTGCCAGCAGTGAGGGCGTGGGTCAAGAGACCCAGTACTTC. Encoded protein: CASSEGVGQETQYF.

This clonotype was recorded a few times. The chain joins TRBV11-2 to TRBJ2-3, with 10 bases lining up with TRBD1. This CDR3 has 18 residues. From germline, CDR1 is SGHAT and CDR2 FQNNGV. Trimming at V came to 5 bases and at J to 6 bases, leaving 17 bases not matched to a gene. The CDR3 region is CASSPRRPGQGHGDTQYF. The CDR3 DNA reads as TGTGCCAGCAGCCCTAGAAGGCCGGGACAGGGGCACGGTGATACGCAGTATTTT.

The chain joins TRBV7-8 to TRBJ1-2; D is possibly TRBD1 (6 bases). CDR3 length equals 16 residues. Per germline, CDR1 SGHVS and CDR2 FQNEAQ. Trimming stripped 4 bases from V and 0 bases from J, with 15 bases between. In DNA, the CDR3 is TGTGCCAGCAGCTCGATGCAGGGGTTTACTAACTATGGCTACACCTTC. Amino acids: CASSSMQGFTNYGYTF.

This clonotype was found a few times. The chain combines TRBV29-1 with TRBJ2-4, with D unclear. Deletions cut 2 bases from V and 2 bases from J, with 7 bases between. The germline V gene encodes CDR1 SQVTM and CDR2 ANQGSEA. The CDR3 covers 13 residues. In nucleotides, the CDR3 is TGCAGCGTTGAAACCGGAACCAAAAACATTCAGTACTTC. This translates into CSVETGTKNIQYF. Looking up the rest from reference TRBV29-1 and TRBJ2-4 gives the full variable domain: SAVISQKPSRDICQRGTSLTIQCQVDSQVTMMFWYRQQPGQSLTLIATANQGSEATYESGFVIDKFPISRPNLTFSTLTVSNMSPEDSSIYLCSVETGTKNIQYFGAGTRLSVL.

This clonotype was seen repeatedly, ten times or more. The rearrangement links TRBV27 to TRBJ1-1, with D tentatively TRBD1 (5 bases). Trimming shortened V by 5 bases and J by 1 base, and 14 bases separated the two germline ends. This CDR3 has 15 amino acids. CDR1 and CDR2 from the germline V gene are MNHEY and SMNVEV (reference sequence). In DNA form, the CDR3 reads TGTGCCAGCAGTCCGTTGGACAAACAGAACACTGAAGCTTTCTTT. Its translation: CASSPLDKQNTEAFF.

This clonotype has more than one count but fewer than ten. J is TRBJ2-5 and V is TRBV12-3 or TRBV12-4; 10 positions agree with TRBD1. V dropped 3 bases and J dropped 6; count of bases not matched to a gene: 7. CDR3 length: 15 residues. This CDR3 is CASSLPDRGMKTQYF. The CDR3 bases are TGTGCCAGCAGTTTGCCGGACAGGGGGATGAAGACCCAGTACTTC.

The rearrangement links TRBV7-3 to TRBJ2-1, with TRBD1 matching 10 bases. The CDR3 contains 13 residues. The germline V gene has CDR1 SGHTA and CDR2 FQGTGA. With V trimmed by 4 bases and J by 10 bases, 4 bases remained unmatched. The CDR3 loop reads CASSSPGQGEQFF. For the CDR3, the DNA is TGTGCCAGCAGCTCACCGGGACAGGGGGAGCAGTTCTTC.

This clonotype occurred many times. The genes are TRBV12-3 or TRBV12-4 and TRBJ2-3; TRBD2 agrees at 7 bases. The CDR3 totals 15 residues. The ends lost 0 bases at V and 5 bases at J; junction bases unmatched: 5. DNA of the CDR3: TGTGCCAGCAGTTTAGCGGGAGGGCCACAAGATACGCAGTATTTT. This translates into CASSLAGGPQDTQYF.

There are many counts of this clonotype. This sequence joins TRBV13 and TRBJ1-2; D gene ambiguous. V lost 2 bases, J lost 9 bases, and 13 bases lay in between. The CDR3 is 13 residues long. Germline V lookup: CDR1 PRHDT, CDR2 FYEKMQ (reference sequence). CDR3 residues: CASSLLGRTSYTF. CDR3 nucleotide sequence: TGTGCCAGCAGCTTATTGGGGAGAACTAGCTACACCTTC.

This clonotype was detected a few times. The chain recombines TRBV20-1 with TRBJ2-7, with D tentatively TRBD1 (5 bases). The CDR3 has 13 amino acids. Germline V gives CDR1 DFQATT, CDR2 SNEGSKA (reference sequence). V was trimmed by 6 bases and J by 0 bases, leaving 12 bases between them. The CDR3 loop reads CSAPNRPSYEQYF. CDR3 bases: TGCAGTGCCCCGAACAGGCCCTCCTACGAGCAGTACTTC.

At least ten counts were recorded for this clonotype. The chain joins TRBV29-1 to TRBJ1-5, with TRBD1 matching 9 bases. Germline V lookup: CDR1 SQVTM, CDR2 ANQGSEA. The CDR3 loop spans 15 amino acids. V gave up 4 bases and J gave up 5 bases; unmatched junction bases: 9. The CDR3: CSVGFGTGYDQPQHF. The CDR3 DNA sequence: TGCAGCGTTGGTTTCGGGACAGGGTACGATCAGCCCCAGCATTTT.

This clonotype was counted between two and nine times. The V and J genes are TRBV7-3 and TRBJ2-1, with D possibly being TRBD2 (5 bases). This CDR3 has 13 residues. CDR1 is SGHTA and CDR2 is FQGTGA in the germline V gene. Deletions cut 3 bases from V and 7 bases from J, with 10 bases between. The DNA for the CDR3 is TGTGCCAGCAGCTTCGGACTGCTGAATGAGCAGTTCTTC. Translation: CASSFGLLNEQFF.

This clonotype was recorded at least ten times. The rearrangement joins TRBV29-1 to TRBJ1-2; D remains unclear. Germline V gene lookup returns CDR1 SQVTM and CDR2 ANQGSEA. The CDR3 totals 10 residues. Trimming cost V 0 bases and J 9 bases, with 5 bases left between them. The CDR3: CSVEDSSYTF. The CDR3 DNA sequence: TGCAGCGTTGAAGACAGCAGCTACACCTTC.

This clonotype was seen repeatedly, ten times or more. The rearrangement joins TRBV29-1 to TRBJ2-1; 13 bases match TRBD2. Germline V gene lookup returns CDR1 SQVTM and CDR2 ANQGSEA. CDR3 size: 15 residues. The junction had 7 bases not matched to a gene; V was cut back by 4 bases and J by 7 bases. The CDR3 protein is CSVGTGLAGWNEQFF. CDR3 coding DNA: TGCAGCGTTGGGACGGGACTAGCGGGGTGGAATGAGCAGTTCTTC.

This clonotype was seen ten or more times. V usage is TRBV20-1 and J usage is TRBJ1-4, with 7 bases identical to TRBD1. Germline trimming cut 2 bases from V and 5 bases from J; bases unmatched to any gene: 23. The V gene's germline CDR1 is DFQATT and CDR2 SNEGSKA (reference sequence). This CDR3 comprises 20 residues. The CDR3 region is CSARKQGRGPPASPNEKLFF. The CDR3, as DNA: TGCAGTGCTAGAAAACAGGGGAGGGGACCTCCCGCAAGCCCAAATGAAAAACTGTTTTTT.

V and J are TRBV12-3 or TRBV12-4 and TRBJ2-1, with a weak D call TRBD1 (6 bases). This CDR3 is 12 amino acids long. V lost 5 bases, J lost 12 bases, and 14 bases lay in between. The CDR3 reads CASSPQGLGQFF. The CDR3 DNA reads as TGTGCCAGCAGTCCACAGGGCTTGGGGCAGTTCTTC.

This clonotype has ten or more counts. The CDR3 reads CSARDTGTGRADTQYF. Here the CDR3 DNA reads TGCAGTGCTAGAGATACCGGGACAGGAAGGGCAGATACGCAGTATTTT. J is TRBJ2-3 and V is TRBV20-1; TRBD1 matches at 8 bases. CDR3 size: 16 residues. V was pared by 0 bases and J by 4 bases, with 9 bases of the junction left unmatched. Germline V lookup: CDR1 DFQATT, CDR2 SNEGSKA (reference sequence).

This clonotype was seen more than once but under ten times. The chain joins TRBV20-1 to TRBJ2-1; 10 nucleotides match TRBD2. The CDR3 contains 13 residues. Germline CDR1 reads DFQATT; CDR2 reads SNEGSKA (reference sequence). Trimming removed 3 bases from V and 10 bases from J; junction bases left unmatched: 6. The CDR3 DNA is TGCAGTGCTAGGGTACCTAGCGGGAGAGAGCAGTTCTTC. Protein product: CSARVPSGREQFF.

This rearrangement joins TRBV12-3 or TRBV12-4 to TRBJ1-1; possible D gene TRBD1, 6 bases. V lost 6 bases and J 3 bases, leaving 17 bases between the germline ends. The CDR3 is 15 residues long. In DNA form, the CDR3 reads TGTGCCAGCAGCCCCCCGACAGGCGTATACACTGAAGCTTTCTTT. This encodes CASSPPTGVYTEAFF.

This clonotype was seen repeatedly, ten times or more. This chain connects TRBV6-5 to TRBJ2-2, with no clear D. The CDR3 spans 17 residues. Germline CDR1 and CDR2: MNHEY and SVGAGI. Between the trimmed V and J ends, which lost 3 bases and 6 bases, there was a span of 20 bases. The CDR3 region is CASSYGSSLGLAGELFF. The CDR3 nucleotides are TGTGCCAGCAGTTATGGGTCGTCCTTGGGGTTGGCCGGGGAGCTGTTTTTT.

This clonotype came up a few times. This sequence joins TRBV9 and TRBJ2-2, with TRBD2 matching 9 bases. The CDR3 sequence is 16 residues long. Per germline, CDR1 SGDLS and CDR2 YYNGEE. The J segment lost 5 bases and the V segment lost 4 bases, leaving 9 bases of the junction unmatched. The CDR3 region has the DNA TGTGCCAGCAGCCCTCGACTAGCGGTCGGGACCGGGGAGCTGTTTTTT. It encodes CASSPRLAVGTGELFF.

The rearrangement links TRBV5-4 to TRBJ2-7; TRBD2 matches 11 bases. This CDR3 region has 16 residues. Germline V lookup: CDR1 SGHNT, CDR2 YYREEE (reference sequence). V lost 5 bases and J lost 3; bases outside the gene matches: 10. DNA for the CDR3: TGTGCCAGCAGATTCCGGACTAGCGGGTTAGACTACGAGCAGTACTTC. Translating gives CASRFRTSGLDYEQYF.

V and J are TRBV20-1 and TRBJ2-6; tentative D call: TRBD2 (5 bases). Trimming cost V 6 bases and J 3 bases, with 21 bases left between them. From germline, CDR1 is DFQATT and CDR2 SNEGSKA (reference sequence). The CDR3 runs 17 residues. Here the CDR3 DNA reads TGCAGTGCCGACCCAGGTGGAGGCCCGCTTGGGGCCAACGTCCTGACTTTC. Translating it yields CSADPGGGPLGANVLTF.

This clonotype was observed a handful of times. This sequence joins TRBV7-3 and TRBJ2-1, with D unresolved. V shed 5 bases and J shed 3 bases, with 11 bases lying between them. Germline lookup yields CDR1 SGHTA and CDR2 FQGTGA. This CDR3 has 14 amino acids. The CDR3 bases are TGTGCCAGCAGCATATCGCACCACTACAATGAGCAGTTCTTC. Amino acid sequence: CASSISHHYNEQFF.

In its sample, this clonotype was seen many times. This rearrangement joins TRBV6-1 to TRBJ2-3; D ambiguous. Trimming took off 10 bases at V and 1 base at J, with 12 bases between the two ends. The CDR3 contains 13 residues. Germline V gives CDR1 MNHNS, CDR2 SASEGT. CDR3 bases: TGTGCCACCACATCCCCCGGCACAGATACGCAGTATTTT. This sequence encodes CATTSPGTDTQYF.

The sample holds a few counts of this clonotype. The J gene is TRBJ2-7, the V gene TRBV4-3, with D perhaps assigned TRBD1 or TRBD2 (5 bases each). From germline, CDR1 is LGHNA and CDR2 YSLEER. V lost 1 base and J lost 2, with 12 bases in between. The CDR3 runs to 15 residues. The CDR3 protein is CASSQARDGAYEQYF. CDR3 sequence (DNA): TGCGCCAGCAGCCAAGCCCGGGACGGAGCCTACGAGCAGTACTTC.

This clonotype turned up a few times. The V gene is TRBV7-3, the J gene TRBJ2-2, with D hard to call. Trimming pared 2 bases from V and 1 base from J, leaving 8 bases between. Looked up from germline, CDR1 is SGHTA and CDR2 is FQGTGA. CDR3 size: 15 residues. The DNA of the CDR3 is TGTGCCAGCAGCTTACGGGCAGAGAACACCGGGGAGCTGTTTTTT. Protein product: CASSLRAENTGELFF. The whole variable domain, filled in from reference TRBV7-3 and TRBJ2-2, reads GAGVSQTPSNKVTEKGKYVELRCDPISGHTALYWYRQSLGQGPEFLIYFQGTGAADDSGLPNDRFFAVRPEGSVSTLKIQRTERGDSAVYLCASSLRAENTGELFFGEGSRLTVL.

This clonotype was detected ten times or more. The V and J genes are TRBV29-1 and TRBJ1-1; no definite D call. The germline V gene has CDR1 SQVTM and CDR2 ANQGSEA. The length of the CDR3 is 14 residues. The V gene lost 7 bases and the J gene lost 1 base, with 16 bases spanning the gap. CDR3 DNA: TGCAGCGAATCTCCCCCCCTCTCGAACACTGAAGCTTTCTTT. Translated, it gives CSESPPLSNTEAFF.